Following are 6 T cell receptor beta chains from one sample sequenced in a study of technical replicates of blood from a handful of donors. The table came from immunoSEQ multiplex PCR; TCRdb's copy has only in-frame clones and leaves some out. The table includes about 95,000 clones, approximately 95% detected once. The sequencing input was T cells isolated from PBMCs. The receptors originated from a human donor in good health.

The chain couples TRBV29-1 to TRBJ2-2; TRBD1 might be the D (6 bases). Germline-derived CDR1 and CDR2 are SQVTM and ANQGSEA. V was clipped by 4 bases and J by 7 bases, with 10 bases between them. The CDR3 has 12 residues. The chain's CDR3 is CSVARGDGELFF. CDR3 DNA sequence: TGCAGCGTTGCCAGGGGAGACGGGGAGCTGTTTTTT.

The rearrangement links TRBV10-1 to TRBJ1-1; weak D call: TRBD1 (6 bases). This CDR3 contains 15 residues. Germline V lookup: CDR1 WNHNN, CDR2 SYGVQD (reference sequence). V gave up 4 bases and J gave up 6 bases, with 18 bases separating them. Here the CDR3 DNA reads TGCGCCAGCAGTGGACACAGGGAAGGGTGGGCTGAAGCTTTCTTT. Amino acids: CASSGHREGWAEAFF.

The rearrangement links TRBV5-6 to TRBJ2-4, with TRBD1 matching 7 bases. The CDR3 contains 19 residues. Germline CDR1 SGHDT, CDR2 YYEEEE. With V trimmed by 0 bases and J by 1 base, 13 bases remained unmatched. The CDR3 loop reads CASSLEGTAGYGAKNIQYF. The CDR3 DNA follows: TGTGCCAGCAGCTTGGAAGGGACAGCTGGGTATGGGGCCAAAAACATTCAGTACTTC.

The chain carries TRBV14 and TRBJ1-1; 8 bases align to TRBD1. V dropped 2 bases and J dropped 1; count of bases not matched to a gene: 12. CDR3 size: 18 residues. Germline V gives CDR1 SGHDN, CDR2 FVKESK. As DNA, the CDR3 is TGTGCCAGCAGCCAACGCAGGGGGCAGGGTGTTCGGAACACTGAAGCTTTCTTT. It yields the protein CASSQRRGQGVRNTEAFF.

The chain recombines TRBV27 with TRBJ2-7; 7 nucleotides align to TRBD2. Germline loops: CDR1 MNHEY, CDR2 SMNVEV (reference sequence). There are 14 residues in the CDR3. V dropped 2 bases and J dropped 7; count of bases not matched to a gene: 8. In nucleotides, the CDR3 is TGTGCCAGCAGTTTACTCGGGACCGGGGGGGAGCAGTACTTC. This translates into CASSLLGTGGEQYF.

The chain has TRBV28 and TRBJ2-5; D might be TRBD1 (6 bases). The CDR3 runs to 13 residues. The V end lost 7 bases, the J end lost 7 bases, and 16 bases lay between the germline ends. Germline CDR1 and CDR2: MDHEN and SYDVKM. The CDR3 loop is CASTGTYKGTQYF. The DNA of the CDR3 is TGTGCCAGCACCGGGACATACAAGGGGACCCAGTACTTC.